These 8 T cell receptor beta chains were all obtained from the same sample, sequenced in a study of human T cells and chemical hapten exposure. TCRdb re-derived calls from the RACE reads in MiXCR, one entry per CDR3 protein. Among around 120,000 distinct CDR3 sequences listed, roughly 13% were seen once. Indicated time point: patch test 1, 2 weeks after DPC sensitization. Treatment indicated: therapeutic diphenylcyclopropenone sensitization with weekly scalp DPC. This material consisted of whole blood, taken in connection with sensitization to the hapten diphenylcyclopropenone (DPC). These TCRs come from a man younger than 35 with alopecia areata. Some clones in this sample may be carry-over from other donors' samples.

This clonotype occurred many times. The chain has TRBV4-2 and TRBJ2-1, with D uncertain. CDR3 length: 15 residues. Germline V gene lookup returns CDR1 LGHNA and CDR2 YNFKEQ. Trimming removed 0 bases from V and 6 bases from J, with 12 bases in between. In DNA form, the CDR3 reads TGTGCCAGCAGCCAAGAAGTACGGCGTATCAATGAGCAGTTCTTC. Translating it yields CASSQEVRRINEQFF.

This clonotype occurred a few times. This chain joins TRBV6-2 or TRBV6-3 and TRBJ2-2, with D perhaps matching TRBD2 (7 bases). Germline values: CDR1 MNHEY, CDR2 SVGEGT. The CDR3 contains 16 residues. V lost 5 bases, J lost 0 bases, and 13 bases lay in between. The CDR3 region has the DNA TGTGCCAGCAGTCCTTGGGGGGGCCCGAACACCGGGGAGCTGTTTTTT. It specifies CASSPWGGPNTGELFF.

This chain connects TRBV3-1 to TRBJ2-7; D is ambiguous. This CDR3 region has 13 residues. Trimming removed 1 base at V and 4 bases at J, with 8 bases between. CDR1 is LGHDT, CDR2 YNNKEL, per germline (reference sequence). CDR3 sequence (DNA): TGTGCCAGCAGCCAAGTGACGTCGTACGAGCAGTACTTC. Its protein product is CASSQVTSYEQYF.

This clonotype appeared a few times. This chain links TRBV7-9 with TRBJ2-1; 10 bases align to TRBD1. CDR1 is SEHNR, CDR2 FQNEAQ, per germline (reference sequence). The CDR3 spans 16 residues. J gave up 8 bases and V 2 bases, and 9 bases lay outside the gene matches. In DNA form, the CDR3 reads TGTGCCAGCAGCTTAACCGCCGGGACAGGGGTCGATGAGCAGTTCTTC. Residues: CASSLTAGTGVDEQFF.

This clonotype has only a few counts. The V and J genes are TRBV6-5 and TRBJ2-3; TRBD2 agrees at 14 bases. CDR3 length: 17 amino acids. The V and J ends lost 4 bases and 2 bases, in that order; junction bases with no gene match: 5. The germline V gene encodes CDR1 MNHEY and CDR2 SVGAGI. This CDR3 reads CASSSGLAGAYTDTQYF. The CDR3 nucleotides read TGTGCCAGCAGTTCGGGACTAGCGGGGGCATACACAGATACGCAGTATTTT.

This clonotype was observed a few times. The chain has TRBV3-1 and TRBJ2-2; 7 bases line up with TRBD2. With V trimmed by 1 base and J by 4 bases, 0 bases remained unmatched. The CDR3 covers 14 residues. Per germline, CDR1 LGHDT and CDR2 YNNKEL (reference sequence). The CDR3 nucleotides read TGTGCCAGCAGCCAAGGGACTAGCACCGGGGAGCTGTTTTTT. Amino acids: CASSQGTSTGELFF.

This clonotype was picked up a small number of times. The gene calls are TRBV7-2 and TRBJ2-1; 8 positions match TRBD1. The CDR3 runs 16 residues. The germline gives CDR1 SGHTA, CDR2 FQGNSA. Germline trimming cut 5 bases from V and 2 bases from J; bases unmatched to any gene: 8. The CDR3 is CASSTRDRPAYNEQFF. Here the CDR3 DNA reads TGTGCCAGCAGCACCCGGGACAGGCCAGCCTACAATGAGCAGTTCTTC.

The gene calls are TRBV7-8 and TRBJ2-7; D is unresolved. V was pared by 3 bases and J by 6 bases, with 9 bases between. The CDR3 spans 12 residues. CDR1 is SGHVS, CDR2 FQNEAQ, per germline. The CDR3 here is CASSFLGTEQYF. In nucleotides, the CDR3 is TGTGCCAGCAGCTTCCTAGGTACCGAGCAGTACTTC.